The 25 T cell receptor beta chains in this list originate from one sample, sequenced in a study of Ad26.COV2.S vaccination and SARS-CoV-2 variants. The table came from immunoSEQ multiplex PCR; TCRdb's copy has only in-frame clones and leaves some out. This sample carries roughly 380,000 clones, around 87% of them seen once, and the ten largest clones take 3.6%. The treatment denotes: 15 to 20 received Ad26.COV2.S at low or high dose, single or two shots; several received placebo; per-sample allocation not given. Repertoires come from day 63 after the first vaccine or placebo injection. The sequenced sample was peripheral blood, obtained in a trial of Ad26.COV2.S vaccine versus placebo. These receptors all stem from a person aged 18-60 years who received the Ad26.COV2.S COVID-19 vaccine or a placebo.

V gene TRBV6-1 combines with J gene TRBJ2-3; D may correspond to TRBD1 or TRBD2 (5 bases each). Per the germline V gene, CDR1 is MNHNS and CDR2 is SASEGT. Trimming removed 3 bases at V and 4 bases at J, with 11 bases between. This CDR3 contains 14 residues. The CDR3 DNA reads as TGTGCCAGCAGTGAGAGGGGCGGCCCAGATACGCAGTATTTT. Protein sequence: CASSERGGPDTQYF.

The CDR3 DNA follows: TGTGCCAGCAGTGAAGCGTATGGGACCGAAGTACAAGAGACCCAGTACTTC. As protein: CASSEAYGTEVQETQYF. V usage is TRBV6-1 and J usage is TRBJ2-5; D assignment may be TRBD1 or TRBD2 (5 bases each). The V gene lost 0 bases and the J gene lost 2 bases, with 16 bases spanning the gap. Germline-derived CDR1 and CDR2 are MNHNS and SASEGT. The CDR3 runs 17 residues.

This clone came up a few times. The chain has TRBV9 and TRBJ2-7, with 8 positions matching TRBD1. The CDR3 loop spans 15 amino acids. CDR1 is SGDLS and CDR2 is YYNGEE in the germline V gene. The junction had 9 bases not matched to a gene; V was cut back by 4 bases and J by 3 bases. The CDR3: CASSRGQGIIYEQYF. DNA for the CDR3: TGTGCCAGCAGCCGCGGACAGGGAATTATCTACGAGCAGTACTTC.

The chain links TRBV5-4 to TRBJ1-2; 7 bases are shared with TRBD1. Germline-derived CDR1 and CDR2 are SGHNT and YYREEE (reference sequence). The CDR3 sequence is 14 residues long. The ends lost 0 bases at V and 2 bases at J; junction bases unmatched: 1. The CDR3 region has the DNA TGTGCCAGCAGCTTGGTGGGACAGAACTATGGCTACACCTTC. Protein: CASSLVGQNYGYTF.

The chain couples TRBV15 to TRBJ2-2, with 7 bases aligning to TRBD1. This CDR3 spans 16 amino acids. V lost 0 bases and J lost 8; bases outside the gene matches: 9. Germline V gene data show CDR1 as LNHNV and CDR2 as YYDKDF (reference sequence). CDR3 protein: CATSRDFGAGGGELFF. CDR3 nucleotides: TGTGCCACCAGCAGAGATTTCGGTGCAGGGGGAGGGGAGCTGTTTTTT.

Here the CDR3 DNA reads TGTGCCAGCAGCCAAGAAGAACTAGCGGGGATGTACAATGAGCAGTTCTTC. It specifies CASSQEELAGMYNEQFF. The rearrangement uses TRBV4-2 and TRBJ2-1; 10 bases map to TRBD2. Trimming removed 0 bases from V and 4 bases from J; junction bases left unmatched: 6. CDR3 length: 17 amino acids. Per germline, CDR1 LGHNA and CDR2 YNFKEQ.

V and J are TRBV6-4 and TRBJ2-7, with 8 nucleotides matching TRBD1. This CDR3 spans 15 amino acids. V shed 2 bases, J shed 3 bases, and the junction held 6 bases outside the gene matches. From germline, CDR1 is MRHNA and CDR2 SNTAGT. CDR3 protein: CASSDLDRDLYEQYF. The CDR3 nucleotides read TGTGCCAGCAGTGACCTGGACAGGGACCTCTACGAGCAGTACTTC.

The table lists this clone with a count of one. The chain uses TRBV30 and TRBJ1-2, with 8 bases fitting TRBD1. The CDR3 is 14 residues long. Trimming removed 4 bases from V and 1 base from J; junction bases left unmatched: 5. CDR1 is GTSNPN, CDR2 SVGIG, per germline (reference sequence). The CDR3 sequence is CAWTPDRGNYGYTF. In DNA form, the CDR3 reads TGTGCCTGGACCCCCGACAGGGGTAACTATGGCTACACCTTC.

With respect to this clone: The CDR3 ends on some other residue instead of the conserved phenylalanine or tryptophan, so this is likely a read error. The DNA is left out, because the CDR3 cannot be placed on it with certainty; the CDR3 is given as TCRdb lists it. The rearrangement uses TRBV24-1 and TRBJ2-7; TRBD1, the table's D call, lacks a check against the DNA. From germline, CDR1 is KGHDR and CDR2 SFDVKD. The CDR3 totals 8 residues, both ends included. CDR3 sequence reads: CATIPGGP.

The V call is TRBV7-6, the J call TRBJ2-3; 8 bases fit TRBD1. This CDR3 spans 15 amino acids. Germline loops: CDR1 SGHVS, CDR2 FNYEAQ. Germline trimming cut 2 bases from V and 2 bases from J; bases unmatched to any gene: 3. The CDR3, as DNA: TGTGCCAGCAGCTTAACAGGGGGTACCACAGATACGCAGTATTTT. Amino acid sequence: CASSLTGGTTDTQYF.

CDR3: CASSLAAETGRYEQYF. CDR3 nucleotides: TGTGCCAGCAGCTTGGCGGCGGAGACAGGGAGATACGAGCAGTACTTC. The chain recombines TRBV5-6 with TRBJ2-7; 7 nucleotides match TRBD1. V dropped 0 bases and J dropped 4; count of bases not matched to a gene: 10. Per the germline V gene, CDR1 is SGHDT and CDR2 is YYEEEE. The CDR3 has 16 residues.

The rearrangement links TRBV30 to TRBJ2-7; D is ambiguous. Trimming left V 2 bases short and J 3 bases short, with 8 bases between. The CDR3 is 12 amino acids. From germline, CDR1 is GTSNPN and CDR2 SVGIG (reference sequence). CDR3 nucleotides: TGTGCCTGGAGTCAACAAGACTACGAGCAGTACTTC. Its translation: CAWSQQDYEQYF. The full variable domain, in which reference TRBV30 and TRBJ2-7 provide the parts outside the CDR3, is SQTIHQWPATLVQPVGSPLSLECTVEGTSNPNLYWYRQAAGRGLQLLFYSVGIGQISSEVPQNLSASRPQDRQFILSSKKLLLSDSGFYLCAWSQQDYEQYFGPGTRLTVT.

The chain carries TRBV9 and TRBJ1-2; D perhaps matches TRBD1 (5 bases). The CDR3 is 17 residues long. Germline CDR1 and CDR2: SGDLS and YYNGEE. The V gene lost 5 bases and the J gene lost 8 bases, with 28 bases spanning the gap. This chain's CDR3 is CASSVERGSWTLRGYTF. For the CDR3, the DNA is TGTGCCAGCAGTGTGGAGCGGGGGTCCTGGACTTTACGGGGCTACACCTTC.

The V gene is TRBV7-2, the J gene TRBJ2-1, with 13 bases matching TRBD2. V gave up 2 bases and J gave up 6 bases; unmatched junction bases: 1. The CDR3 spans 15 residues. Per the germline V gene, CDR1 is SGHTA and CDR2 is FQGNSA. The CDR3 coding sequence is TGTGCCAGCAGCTTAACTAGCGGGGGGGTCAATGAGCAGTTCTTC. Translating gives CASSLTSGGVNEQFF.

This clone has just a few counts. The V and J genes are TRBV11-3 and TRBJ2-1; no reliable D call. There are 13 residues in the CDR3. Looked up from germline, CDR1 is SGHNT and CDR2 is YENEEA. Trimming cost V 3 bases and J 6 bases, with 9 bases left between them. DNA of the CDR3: TGTGCCAGCAGCTTGTTCCAAGGCAATGAGCAGTTCTTC. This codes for CASSLFQGNEQFF.

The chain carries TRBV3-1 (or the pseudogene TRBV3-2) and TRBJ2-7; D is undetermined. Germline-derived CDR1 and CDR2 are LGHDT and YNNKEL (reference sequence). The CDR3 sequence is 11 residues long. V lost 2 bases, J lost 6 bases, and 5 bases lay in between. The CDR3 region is CASSQSAEQYF. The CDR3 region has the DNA TGTGCCAGCAGCCAAAGCGCCGAGCAGTACTTC.

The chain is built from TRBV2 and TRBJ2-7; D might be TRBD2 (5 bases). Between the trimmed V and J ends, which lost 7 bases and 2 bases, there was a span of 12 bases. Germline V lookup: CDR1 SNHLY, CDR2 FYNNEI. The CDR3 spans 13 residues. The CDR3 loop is CASKGGPAYEQYF. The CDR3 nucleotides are TGTGCCAGCAAAGGCGGGCCTGCCTACGAGCAGTACTTC.

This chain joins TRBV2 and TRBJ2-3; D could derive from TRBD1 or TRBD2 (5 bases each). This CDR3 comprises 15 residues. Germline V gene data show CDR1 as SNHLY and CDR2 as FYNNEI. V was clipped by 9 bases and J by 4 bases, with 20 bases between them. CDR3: CASKSGPQQADTQYF. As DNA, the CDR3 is TGTGCCAGTAAATCGGGGCCTCAGCAAGCAGATACGCAGTATTTT.

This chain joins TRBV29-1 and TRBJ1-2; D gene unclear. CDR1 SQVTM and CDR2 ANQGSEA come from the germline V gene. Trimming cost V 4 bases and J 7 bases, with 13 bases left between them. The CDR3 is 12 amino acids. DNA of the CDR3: TGCAGCGTTGTGAGGGAGGCGAGTGGCTACACCTTC. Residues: CSVVREASGYTF.

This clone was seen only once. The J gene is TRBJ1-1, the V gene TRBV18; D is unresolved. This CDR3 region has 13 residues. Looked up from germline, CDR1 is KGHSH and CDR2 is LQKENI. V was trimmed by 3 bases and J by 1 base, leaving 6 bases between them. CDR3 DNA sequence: TGTGCCAGCTCACCTAGAGAGAACACTGAAGCTTTCTTT. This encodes CASSPRENTEAFF.

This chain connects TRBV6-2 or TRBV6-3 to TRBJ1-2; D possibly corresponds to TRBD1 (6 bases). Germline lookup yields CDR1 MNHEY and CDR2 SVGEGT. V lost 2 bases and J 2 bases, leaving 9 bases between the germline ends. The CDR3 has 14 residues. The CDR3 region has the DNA TGTGCCAGCAGTTACGGGGGCCCCAACTATGGCTACACCTTC. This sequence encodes CASSYGGPNYGYTF.

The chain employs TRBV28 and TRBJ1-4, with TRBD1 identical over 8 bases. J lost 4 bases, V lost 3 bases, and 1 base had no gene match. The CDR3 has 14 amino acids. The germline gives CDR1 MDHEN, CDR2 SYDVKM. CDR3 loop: CASSLDRVNEKLFF. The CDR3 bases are TGTGCCAGCAGTTTGGACAGGGTTAATGAAAAACTGTTTTTT.

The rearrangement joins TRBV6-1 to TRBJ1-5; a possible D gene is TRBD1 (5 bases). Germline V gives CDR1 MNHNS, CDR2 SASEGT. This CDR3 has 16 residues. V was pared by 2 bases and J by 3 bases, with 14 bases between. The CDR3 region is CASSETSGQFNQPQHF. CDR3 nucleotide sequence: TGTGCCAGCAGTGAAACGTCAGGGCAATTCAATCAGCCCCAGCATTTT.

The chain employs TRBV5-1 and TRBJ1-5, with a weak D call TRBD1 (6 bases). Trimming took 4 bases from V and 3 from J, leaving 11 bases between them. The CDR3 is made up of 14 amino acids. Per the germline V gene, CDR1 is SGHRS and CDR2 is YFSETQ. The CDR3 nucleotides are TGCGCCAGCAGCACAGGACAGCTCAATCAGCCCCAGCATTTT. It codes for CASSTGQLNQPQHF.

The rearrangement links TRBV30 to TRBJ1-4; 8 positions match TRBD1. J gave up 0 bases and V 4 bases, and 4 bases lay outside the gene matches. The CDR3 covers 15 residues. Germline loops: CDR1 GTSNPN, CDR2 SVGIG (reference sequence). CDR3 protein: CAWNRQGTTNEKLFF. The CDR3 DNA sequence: TGTGCCTGGAACCGACAGGGGACAACTAATGAAAAACTGTTTTTT.